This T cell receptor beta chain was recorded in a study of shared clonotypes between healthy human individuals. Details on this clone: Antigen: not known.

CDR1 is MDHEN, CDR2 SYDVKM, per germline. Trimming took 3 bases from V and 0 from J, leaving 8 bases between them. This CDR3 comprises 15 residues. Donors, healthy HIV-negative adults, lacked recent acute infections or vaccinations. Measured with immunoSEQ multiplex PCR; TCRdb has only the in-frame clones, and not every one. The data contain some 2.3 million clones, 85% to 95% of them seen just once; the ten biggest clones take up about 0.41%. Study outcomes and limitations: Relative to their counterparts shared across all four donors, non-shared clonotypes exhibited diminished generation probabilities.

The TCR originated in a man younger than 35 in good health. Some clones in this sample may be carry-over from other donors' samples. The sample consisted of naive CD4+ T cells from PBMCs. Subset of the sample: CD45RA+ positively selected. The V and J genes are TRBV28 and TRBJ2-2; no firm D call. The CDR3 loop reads CASSFSSANTGELFF. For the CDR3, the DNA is TGTGCCAGCAGTTTCTCCAGCGCGAACACCGGGGAGCTGTTTTTT.